This T cell receptor beta chain derives from a study of T cell responses to AZD1222 COVID-19 vaccine. The germline V gene has CDR1 SGHAT and CDR2 FQNNGV. V was cut by 4 bases and J by 0 bases, with 22 bases left in between. The CDR3 covers 19 residues. The table came from immunoSEQ multiplex PCR; TCRdb's copy has only in-frame clones and leaves some out. The sample holds over 95,000 clones, 70% to 90% seen once. The starting material was peripheral blood, obtained on day 0 of AZD1222 vaccination. The rearrangement uses TRBV11-2 and TRBJ1-3, with D unresolved. This TCR was sampled from an adult in good health. CDR3 in DNA: TGTGCCAGCAGCTCTCTTTCCGTTAGGAGTGGCGTCTCTGGAAACACCATATATTTT. It specifies CASSSLSVRSGVSGNTIYF.